The rows below give T cell receptor beta chains drawn from one sample of a study of cytomegalovirus exposure and HLA in healthy donors. Profiled with immunoSEQ multiplex PCR; TCRdb holds only in-frame clones, not every one. The sample consists of approximately 220,000 clones, 65% to 80% of them appearing once. The sequencing input was PBMCs. These receptors were collected from a girl aged 2 to 9 in good health and CMV-seronegative. Each CDR3 is given with its conserved first and last residue. Each record gives: V gene, J gene, D gene, clone size, CDR3 protein, CDR3 DNA. A D gene is named only where the DNA matches it firmly. Clone size is not always given. Where it is, it says once, few, many or a class for expanded clones.

TRBV12-5	TRBJ1-1	TRBD1	-	CASQDLNLQGAEAFF	TGTGCTAGTCAGGACCTAAACCTACAGGGGGCTGAAGCTTTCTTT
TRBV27	TRBJ2-2	-	-	CASSLVLSATGELFF	TGCGCCAGCAGTCTAGTGCTGTCTGCTACCGGGGAGCTGTTTTTT
TRBV6-5	TRBJ1-3	-	-	CASTHGAGSAIYF	TGTGCCAGCACCCACGGGGCGGGATCCGCCATATATTTT
TRBV28	TRBJ2-5	-	-	CASSLRLGQETQYF	TGTGCCAGCAGTTTAAGACTCGGACAAGAGACCCAGTACTTC
TRBV6-5	TRBJ2-7	TRBD1	-	CASSYGTGVEQYF	TGTGCCAGCAGTTACGGGACAGGGGTCGAGCAGTACTTC
TRBV7-9	TRBJ2-1	TRBD2	-	CASSLGGGEEQFF	TGTGCCAGCAGCTTAGGGGGGGGTGAAGAGCAGTTCTTC
TRBV6-5	TRBJ1-5	TRBD1	few	CASSLGQGNQPQHF	TGTGCCAGCAGCCTCGGACAGGGCAATCAGCCCCAGCATTTT
TRBV5-6	TRBJ1-1	-	few	CASSLKAGEGAEAFF	TGTGCCAGCAGCTTAAAGGCGGGAGAAGGGGCTGAAGCTTTCTTT
TRBV15	TRBJ2-3	TRBD2	few	CATSKRTSGTDTQYF	TGTGCCACCAGCAAGAGGACTAGCGGCACAGATACGCAGTATTTT
TRBV6-1	TRBJ2-1	TRBD2	once	CASESGSSYNEQFF	TGTGCCAGCGAGAGCGGGAGCTCCTACAATGAGCAGTTCTTC
TRBV11-2	TRBJ2-5	TRBD2	-	CASSLRPRWTSGNQETQYF	TGTGCCAGCAGCTTAAGGCCCCGGTGGACTAGCGGTAACCAAGAGACCCAGTACTTC
TRBV19	TRBJ1-3	-	-	CASSTTRAGNTIYF	TGTGCCAGTAGCACGACAAGAGCTGGAAACACCATATATTTT
TRBV25-1	TRBJ1-3	TRBD1	-	CASSESTGWQGNTIYF	TGTGCCAGCAGTGAATCGACAGGGTGGCAAGGAAACACCATATATTTT
TRBV7-8	TRBJ2-7	TRBD1	-	CASSLEGTGAYEQYF	TGTGCCAGCAGCTTAGAGGGGACAGGGGCCTACGAGCAGTACTTC
TRBV4-1	TRBJ2-5	TRBD1	-	CASSQDGTVKETQYF	TGCGCCAGCAGCCAAGATGGGACAGTTAAAGAGACCCAGTACTTC
TRBV9	TRBJ2-7	TRBD1	-	CASSPGQGNEQYF	TGTGCCAGCAGCCCCGGACAGGGAAACGAGCAGTACTTC
TRBV14	TRBJ1-6	-	-	CASSQEGLYNSPLHF	TGTGCCAGCAGCCAAGAGGGACTCTATAATTCACCCCTCCACTTT
TRBV27	TRBJ1-2	-	-	CASSSARGGLNYGYTF	TGTGCCAGCAGTTCCGCGCGCGGGGGGTTAAACTATGGCTACACCTTC
TRBV27	TRBJ1-6	-	-	CASSFQGPNYNSPLHF	TGTGCCAGCAGTTTCCAGGGGCCGAACTATAATTCACCCCTCCACTTT
TRBV9	TRBJ1-5	-	-	CASSPHTSAGGPQHF	TGTGCCAGCAGCCCACATACCTCGGCGGGGGGGCCCCAGCATTTT
TRBV6-4	TRBJ1-1	-	-	CAKKLTIPGEAFF	TGTGCCAAGAAACTAACGATCCCCGGTGAAGCTTTCTTT
TRBV6-5	TRBJ2-7	TRBD1	few	CASSRGTGDPYEQYF	TGTGCCAGCAGTAGGGGGACAGGTGATCCTTACGAGCAGTACTTC
TRBV9	TRBJ2-7	-	-	CASSVATGPYEQYF	TGTGCCAGCAGCGTAGCGACAGGCCCCTACGAGCAGTACTTC
TRBV4-2	TRBJ2-5	-	-	CASSQGSPRGETQYF	TGTGCCAGCAGCCAAGGTTCCCCCAGGGGAGAGACCCAGTACTTC
TRBV5-4	TRBJ2-7	TRBD2	few	CASSPAGPRGEQYF	TGTGCCAGCAGCCCAGCGGGGCCTAGGGGCGAGCAGTACTTC
TRBV5-1	TRBJ2-3	TRBD1	-	CASSLAPDRADTQYF	TGCGCCAGCAGCTTGGCTCCAGACAGGGCAGATACGCAGTATTTT
TRBV13	TRBJ2-7	TRBD2	-	CASSLGLARYEQYF	TGTGCCAGCAGCTTGGGACTAGCGAGGTACGAGCAGTACTTC
TRBV2	TRBJ1-1	-	-	CASFQVGATEAFF	TGTGCCAGCTTCCAGGTGGGGGCCACTGAAGCTTTCTTT
TRBV7-9	TRBJ2-3	-	-	CASSWTLDTQYF	TGTGCCAGCAGCTGGACACTAGATACGCAGTATTTT
TRBV11-2	TRBJ2-3	-	-	CASSLAGSDTQYF	TGTGCCAGCAGCTTAGCGGGGTCAGATACGCAGTATTTT
TRBV18	TRBJ1-2	TRBD1	-	CASSPTTGAGNYGYTF	TGTGCCAGCTCACCTACGACAGGGGCGGGGAACTATGGCTACACCTTC
TRBV30	TRBJ2-3	-	-	CALNYRRLSTDTQYF	TGTGCCTTAAACTACAGGCGACTCAGCACAGATACGCAGTATTTT
TRBV7-6	TRBJ1-1	-	few	CASSLGRGNTEAFF	TGTGCCAGCAGCTTAGGCAGGGGGAACACTGAAGCTTTCTTT
TRBV5-1	TRBJ2-1	-	once	CASSLDRVSEQFF	TGCGCCAGCAGCTTGGACAGGGTCAGTGAGCAGTTCTTC
TRBV5-1	TRBJ2-7	TRBD2	-	CASSRGLAGGPTYEQYF	TGCGCCAGCAGCCGGGGACTAGCGGGGGGCCCGACCTACGAGCAGTACTTC
TRBV6-4	TRBJ1-2	-	-	CASSDSPFWGRGYTF	TGTGCCAGCAGTGACTCCCCGTTCTGGGGCCGAGGCTACACCTTC
TRBV28	TRBJ2-7	TRBD1	-	CASSLAGQGAYEQYF	TGTGCCAGCAGTTTAGCGGGACAGGGGGCCTACGAGCAGTACTTC
TRBV2	TRBJ1-5	-	once	CASNAGYSNQPQHF	TGTGCCAGCAATGCGGGTTATAGCAATCAGCCCCAGCATTTT
TRBV4-1	TRBJ2-5	-	-	CASSQGRGDETQYF	TGCGCCAGCAGCCAAGGCAGGGGGGATGAGACCCAGTACTTC
TRBV6-1	TRBJ2-1	TRBD2	-	CASSEFAGGANEQFF	TGTGCCAGCAGTGAATTTGCGGGGGGAGCCAATGAGCAGTTCTTC
TRBV20-1	TRBJ2-3	-	-	CSARRDTQYF	TGCAGTGCTAGGAGAGATACGCAGTATTTT
TRBV7-6	TRBJ2-5	-	-	CASSLALETQYF	TGTGCCAGCAGCTTAGCCCTAGAGACCCAGTACTTC
TRBV7-9	TRBJ2-1	TRBD2	-	CASSSTLAGGRNEQFF	TGTGCCAGCAGCTCGACACTAGCGGGGGGGCGAAATGAGCAGTTCTTC
TRBV27	TRBJ2-7	-	few	CASSLGQGRNEQYF	TGTGCCAGCAGTTTAGGTCAGGGTCGGAACGAGCAGTACTTC
TRBV18	TRBJ1-2	-	few	CASSPGGYGYTF	TGTGCCAGCTCACCAGGGGGGTATGGCTACACCTTC
TRBV15	TRBJ2-7	TRBD1	-	CATSSAPTGPYEQYF	TGTGCCACCAGCAGTGCCCCGACAGGGCCCTACGAGCAGTACTTC
TRBV27	TRBJ2-1	TRBD2	-	CASKEGGGSYNEQFF	TGTGCCAGCAAAGAAGGCGGGGGCTCCTACAATGAGCAGTTCTTC
TRBV2	TRBJ2-1	TRBD2	-	CASSEVPGGPGGNEQFF	TGTGCCAGCAGTGAAGTCCCGGGGGGCCCGGGGGGGAATGAGCAGTTCTTC
TRBV27	TRBJ1-5	TRBD1	-	CASSALGQGFGQPQHF	TGTGCCAGCAGCGCATTAGGACAGGGGTTCGGTCAGCCCCAGCATTTT
TRBV6-1	TRBJ1-5	-	once	CASSERGGGQPQHF	TGTGCCAGCAGTGAACGGGGGGGCGGGCAGCCCCAGCATTTT
TRBV23-1	TRBJ2-3	-	-	CASSQSAGLEGEITDTQYF	TGCGCCAGCAGTCAATCGGCGGGGTTGGAAGGGGAGATCACAGATACGCAGTATTTT
TRBV9	TRBJ2-7	TRBD1	-	CASSETGTGDYEQYF	TGTGCCAGCAGCGAGACTGGGACAGGGGACTACGAGCAGTACTTC
TRBV6-1	TRBJ1-1	TRBD1	once	CATVTGAKNTEAFF	TGTGCCACCGTAACAGGGGCTAAGAACACTGAAGCTTTCTTT
TRBV30	TRBJ2-7	-	few	CAWRGISYEQYF	TGTGCCTGGAGGGGCATCTCCTACGAGCAGTACTTC
TRBV7-2	TRBJ2-3	-	once	CASSWPSTDTQYF	TGTGCCAGCAGCTGGCCTAGCACAGATACGCAGTATTTT